This T cell receptor (beta chain) emerged from a study of neoadjuvant nivolumab and ipilimumab in lung cancer (dated by TCRdb to 2020 to 2021). Regarding the complete study: Intravenous nivolumab was dosed at 3 mg/kg on days 1, 15 and 29, and in the combination arm ipilimumab 1 mg/kg was added on day 1 only. TCR repertoires were compared between pretherapy (baseline) peripheral blood and tumors resected at surgery after neoadjuvant immune checkpoint blockade. The trial treated about 45 patients with operable NSCLC: some 23 were randomized to nivolumab monotherapy and approximately 20 to nivolumab plus ipilimumab. Matched pretherapy and resected tumor pairs were analyzed for seven patients: four treated with nivolumab and three with nivolumab plus ipilimumab. For each study arm, the primary endpoint of the trial was the rate of major pathologic response (MPR) in the intention-to-treat population. Study-wide conclusions, independent of this receptor: Tumor T-cell richness and clonality rose from pretherapy to surgery in three of three dual-therapy tumors but in only two of four nivolumab-treated tumors. No significant correlation was found between TCR clonality and pathologic tumor regression, and only one major-pathologic-response sample was available for the clonality analysis. TCR richness in pretherapy blood showed a positive correlation with richness in tumors resected after neoadjuvant therapy (Spearman R of about 0.8). TCR sequencing was performed in a small number of samples. TCR richness and clonality were greater in resected tumors than in tumor-adjacent uninvolved lung, and increases were seen in more dual-therapy-treated tumors.

Based on the germline V gene (reference sequence), the CDR1 and CDR2 sequences are SGHKS and YYEKEE. Including the terminal cysteine and phenylalanine, the CDR3 comprises 14 residues. Here the CDR3 DNA is all that survives: 42 bases in frame from base 1. V and J are truncated by 0 bases and 6 bases respectively, leaving an intervening sequence of 10 bases. The library relied on the immunoSEQ multiplex PCR assay. As for the authors' bioinformatics: Richness and clonality were used to summarize the repertoires, and clones that significantly expanded or contracted between pre- and post-therapy samples were identified. TCRdb holds this immuneACCESS table with in-frame rearrangements only. Some clones are missing; in checked studies, unresolved V genes explain under half, and the rest has no known cause. The V and J calls and clone size come from that table; D and trimming were worked out from the DNA. The table for this sample lists about 18,000 clones; roughly three quarters of them were counted only once. Of the sample, 7.1% falls within the top ten clones.

The time point tag for this specimen amounts to: at surgical resection after neoadjuvant nivolumab +/- ipilimumab. Samples were obtained from the phase 2 randomized NEOSTAR trial, in which neoadjuvant nivolumab or nivolumab plus ipilimumab followed by surgery was tested in operable NSCLC. This clone is labeled medium-sized (0.01 to 0.1%). Its antigen is still unknown. No per-base quality is available; no much larger clone lies one base away. Here the chain combines TRBV5-5 and TRBJ1-5; the D gene lacks a confident call. The sample in question was tumor tissue, obtained after neoadjuvant nivolumab, alone or with ipilimumab, at or shortly before surgery. This receptor was identified in an adult with non-small cell lung cancer. The sequenced DNA is TGTGCCAGCAGCTTGGGACAAAACTCTCAGCCCCAGCATTTT. Its coded protein is CASSLGQNSQPQHF.